The 14 T cell receptor beta chains listed next were all sequenced from one sample in a study of a mutant IDH1 vaccine in newly diagnosed glioma. Assay used: immunoSEQ multiplex PCR; TCRdb lists only in-frame clones, some missing. The repertoire consists of tens of thousands of clones, with 80% to 90% occurring once and the leading ten covering 2.9%. Time point indicated: baseline, week 1 (first vaccination visit). Treatment specified: pre-vaccination baseline after standard-of-care therapy. The source was PBMCs, collected from a glioma patient treated with radiotherapy, temozolomide or both. These receptors were collected from a man younger than 45 with glioma.

This chain links TRBV5-4 with TRBJ2-5; D not certain. This CDR3 comprises 13 residues. V dropped 4 bases and J dropped 1 base, with 8 bases sitting between them. Germline V gives CDR1 SGHNT, CDR2 YYREEE (reference sequence). The CDR3, as DNA: TGTGCCAGCAGCCTTACTCCCCAAGAGACCCAGTACTTC. This encodes CASSLTPQETQYF.

The V gene is TRBV25-1, the J gene TRBJ2-3, with 8 bases identical to TRBD2. Looked up from germline, CDR1 is MGHDK and CDR2 is SYGVNS. Unmatched junction bases numbered 6, after V lost 4 bases and J lost 0 bases. This CDR3 has 16 amino acids. CDR3 protein: CASSGLRGGSTDTQYF. Here the CDR3 DNA reads TGTGCCAGCAGTGGTTTGCGCGGGGGGAGCACAGATACGCAGTATTTT. Variable domain in full (rest from reference TRBV25-1 and TRBJ2-3): EADIYQTPRYLVIGTGKKITLECSQTMGHDKMYWYQQDPGMELHLIHYSYGVNSTEKGDLSSESTVSRIRTEHFPLTLESARPSHTSQYLCASSGLRGGSTDTQYFGPGTRLTVL.

This sequence joins TRBV2 and TRBJ2-5, with 9 bases fitting TRBD2. After removal of 8 bases from V and 1 base from J, the junction contained 26 bases not matched to a gene. There are 21 residues in the CDR3. Germline CDR1 is SNHLY and CDR2 is FYNNEI. The CDR3 DNA is TGTGCCAGCTGGCTGGTGGCGGGGGGGCCAGGAACTCGCCCCCCCCAAGAGACCCAGTACTTC. It translates to CASWLVAGGPGTRPPQETQYF.

The chain couples TRBV7-6 to TRBJ1-3, with unresolved D. The length of the CDR3 is 14 residues. The ends were cut back, 5 bases at V and 0 bases at J, with 8 bases in the middle. The germline CDR1 and CDR2 sequences are SGHVS and FNYEAQ. The CDR3 loop is CASSPATSGNTIYF. CDR3 bases: TGTGCCAGCAGCCCAGCCACCTCTGGAAACACCATATATTTT.

This rearrangement joins TRBV6-1 to TRBJ1-1, with D perhaps TRBD1 (5 bases). The germline V gene has CDR1 MNHNS and CDR2 SASEGT. The V end lost 6 bases, the J end lost 2 bases, and 10 bases lay between the germline ends. The CDR3 is made up of 13 amino acids. The CDR3 region has the DNA TGTGCCAGCAGGAAACAGGAAAACACTGAAGCTTTCTTT. This encodes CASRKQENTEAFF.

V and J are TRBV5-4 and TRBJ1-1; D is undetermined. This CDR3 contains 16 residues. Trimming shortened V by 4 bases and J by 1 base, and 17 bases separated the two germline ends. CDR1 and CDR2 (germline): SGHNT, YYREEE (reference sequence). CDR3 nucleotides: TGTGCCAGCAGCCTGGGTCTTGTCCTGAGGAACACTGAAGCTTTCTTT. It yields the protein CASSLGLVLRNTEAFF.

The rearrangement joins TRBV10-3 to TRBJ2-7; weak D call: TRBD1 (5 bases). Per the germline V gene, CDR1 is ENHRY and CDR2 is SYGVKD. V was clipped by 6 bases and J by 0 bases, with 15 bases between them. CDR3 length: 15 amino acids. In DNA form, the CDR3 reads TGTGCCATCAGCGTAGACAGTCATCCCTCCTACGAGCAGTACTTC. This sequence encodes CAISVDSHPSYEQYF.

The chain recombines TRBV7-9 with TRBJ2-1, with 9 bases matching TRBD1. CDR1 and CDR2 from the germline V gene are SEHNR and FQNEAQ (reference sequence). Germline trimming cut 5 bases from V and 12 bases from J; bases unmatched to any gene: 14. This CDR3 contains 15 residues. The CDR3 region has the DNA TGTGCCAGCAGCCTCGGGACAGGGCTGGACCTCGGGCAGTTCTTC. It specifies CASSLGTGLDLGQFF.

The chain joins TRBV29-1 to TRBJ2-3, with 9 bases that match TRBD2. This CDR3 has 15 amino acids. The junction had 9 bases not matched to a gene; V was cut back by 3 bases and J by 5 bases. CDR1 is SQVTM, CDR2 ANQGSEA, per germline. Here the CDR3 DNA reads TGCAGCGTTGACACAAGCGGGGGGTTCTTAGATACGCAGTATTTT. It translates to CSVDTSGGFLDTQYF.

This sequence joins TRBV5-8 and TRBJ2-7, with 7 bases lining up with TRBD2. The CDR3 has 16 residues. Germline CDR1 SGHTS, CDR2 YDEGEE. Trimming removed 0 bases from V and 3 bases from J; junction bases left unmatched: 9. Written as DNA, the CDR3 is TGTGCCAGCAGCTTGGCCACTAGCGCGGCTTTCTACGAGCAGTACTTC. Its translation: CASSLATSAAFYEQYF.

The chain has TRBV19 and TRBJ2-1; 7 bases are a match to TRBD1. V shed 4 bases and J 0 bases; nucleotides not matched to a gene: 12. Germline V gives CDR1 LNHDA, CDR2 SQIVND (reference sequence). The CDR3 consists of 18 residues. CDR3 sequence reads: CASSSEGLTGVSYNEQFF. CDR3 coding DNA: TGTGCCAGTAGTAGTGAGGGCTTAACAGGGGTCTCCTACAATGAGCAGTTCTTC.

This clone was seen just once. This chain links TRBV7-9 with TRBJ2-7; TRBD1 or TRBD2 may be the D gene (5 bases each). CDR1 is SEHNR, CDR2 FQNEAQ, per germline (reference sequence). The ends were cut back, 4 bases at V and 0 bases at J, with 19 bases in the middle. This CDR3 is 17 amino acids long. CDR3 in DNA: TGTGCCAGCAGCTGGGCGGGCCGACAGATTAGCTCCTACGAGCAGTACTTC. It specifies CASSWAGRQISSYEQYF.

This chain connects TRBV15 to TRBJ2-3; 12 nucleotides align to TRBD2. The CDR3 extends over 17 amino acids. Looked up from germline, CDR1 is LNHNV and CDR2 is YYDKDF (reference sequence). V was clipped by 3 bases and J by 4 bases; unmatched bases: 8. The CDR3 nucleotides are TGTGCCACCAGCAGGGTACTAGCGGGGGGCCGTTCAGATACGCAGTATTTT. It is translated as CATSRVLAGGRSDTQYF.

V gene TRBV19 combines with J gene TRBJ2-3; perhaps TRBD2 as D (6 bases). The length of the CDR3 is 17 residues. In germline, CDR1 is LNHDA, CDR2 SQIVND (reference sequence). Trimming left V 10 bases short and J 4 bases short, with 27 bases between. The CDR3, as DNA: TGTGCCACCCAACCTAGGACTACATCTCAGTTTTCAGATACGCAGTATTTT. The encoded protein is CATQPRTTSQFSDTQYF.